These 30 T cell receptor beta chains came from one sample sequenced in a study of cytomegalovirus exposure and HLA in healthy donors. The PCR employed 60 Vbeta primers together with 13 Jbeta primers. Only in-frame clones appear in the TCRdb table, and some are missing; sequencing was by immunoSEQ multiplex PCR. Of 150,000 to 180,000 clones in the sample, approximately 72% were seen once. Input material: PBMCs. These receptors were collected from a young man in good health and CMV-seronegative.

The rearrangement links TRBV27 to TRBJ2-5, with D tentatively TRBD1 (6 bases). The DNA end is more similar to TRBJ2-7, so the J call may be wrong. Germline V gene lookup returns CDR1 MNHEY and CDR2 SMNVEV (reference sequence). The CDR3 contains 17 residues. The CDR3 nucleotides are TGTGCCAGCAGTCCCATCAGGGATAGGGGACACAACTACGAGCAGTACTTC. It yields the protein CASSPIRDRGHNYEQYF.

The CDR3 nucleotides are TGCGCCAGCAGCTTGGCGGCAGGGCTGGTGGGGGAGACCCAGTACTTC. Translation: CASSLAAGLVGETQYF. The J gene is TRBJ2-5, the V gene TRBV5-1; D perhaps matches TRBD1 (5 bases). The CDR3 has 16 residues. Germline CDR1 reads SGHRS; CDR2 reads YFSETQ. V was trimmed by 0 bases and J by 5 bases, leaving 17 bases between them.

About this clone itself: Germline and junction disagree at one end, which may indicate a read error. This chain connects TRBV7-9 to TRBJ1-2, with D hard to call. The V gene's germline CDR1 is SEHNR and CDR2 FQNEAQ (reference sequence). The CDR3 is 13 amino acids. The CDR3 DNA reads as TGTTCCAGCAGCTTAGCGAGTAACTATGGCTACACCTTC. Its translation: CSSSLASNYGYTF.

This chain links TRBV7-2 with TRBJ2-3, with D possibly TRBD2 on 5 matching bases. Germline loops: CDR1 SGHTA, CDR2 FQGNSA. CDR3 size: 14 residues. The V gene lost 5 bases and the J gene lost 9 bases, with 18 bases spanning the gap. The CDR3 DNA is TGTGCCAGCAGCCAATGGACTCTCCCGAACACGCAGTATTTT. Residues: CASSQWTLPNTQYF.

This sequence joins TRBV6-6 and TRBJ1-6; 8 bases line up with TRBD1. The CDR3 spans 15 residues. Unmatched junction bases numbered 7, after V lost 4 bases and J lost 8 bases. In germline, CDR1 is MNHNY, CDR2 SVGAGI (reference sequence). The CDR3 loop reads CASSSGGSGDSPLHF. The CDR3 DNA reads TGTGCCAGCAGTTCAGGGGGCTCTGGCGATTCACCCCTCCACTTT.

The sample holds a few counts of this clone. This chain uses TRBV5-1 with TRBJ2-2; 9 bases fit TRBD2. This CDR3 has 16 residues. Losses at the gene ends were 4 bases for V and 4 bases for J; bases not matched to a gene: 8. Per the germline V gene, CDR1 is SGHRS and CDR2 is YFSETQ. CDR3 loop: CASSPGLAAGTGELFF. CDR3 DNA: TGCGCCAGCAGCCCGGGACTAGCCGCGGGCACCGGGGAGCTGTTTTTT.

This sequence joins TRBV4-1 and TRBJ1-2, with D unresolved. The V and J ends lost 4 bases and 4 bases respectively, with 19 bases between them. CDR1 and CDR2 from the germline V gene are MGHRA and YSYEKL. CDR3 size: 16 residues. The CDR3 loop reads CASSPPGRGRSYGYTF. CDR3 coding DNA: TGCGCCAGCAGCCCCCCCGGCCGGGGTAGGTCCTATGGCTACACCTTC.

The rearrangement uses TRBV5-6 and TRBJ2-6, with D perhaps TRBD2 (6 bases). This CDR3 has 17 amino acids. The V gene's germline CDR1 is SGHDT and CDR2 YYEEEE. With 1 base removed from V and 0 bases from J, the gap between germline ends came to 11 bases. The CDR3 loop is CASSLPDGGSGANVLTF. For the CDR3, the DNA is TGTGCCAGCAGCTTGCCGGACGGGGGCTCTGGGGCCAACGTCCTGACTTTC.

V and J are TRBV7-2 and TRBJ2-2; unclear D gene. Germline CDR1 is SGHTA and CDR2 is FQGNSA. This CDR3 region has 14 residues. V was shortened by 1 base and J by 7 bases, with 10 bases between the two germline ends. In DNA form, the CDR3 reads TGTGCCAGCAGCTTAGTTGTAGATCTCGGGGAGCTGTTTTTT. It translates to CASSLVVDLGELFF.

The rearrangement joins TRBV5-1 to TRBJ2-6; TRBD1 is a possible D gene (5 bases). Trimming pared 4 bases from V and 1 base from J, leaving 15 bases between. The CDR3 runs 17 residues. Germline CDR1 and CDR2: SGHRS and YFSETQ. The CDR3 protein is CASSPDMAVSGANVLTF. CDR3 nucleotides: TGCGCCAGCAGCCCGGACATGGCGGTTTCTGGGGCCAACGTCCTGACTTTC.

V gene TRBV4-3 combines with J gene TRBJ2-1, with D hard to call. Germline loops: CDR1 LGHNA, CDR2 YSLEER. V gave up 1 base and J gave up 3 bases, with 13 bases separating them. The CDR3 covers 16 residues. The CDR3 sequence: CASSQATSAFYNEQFF. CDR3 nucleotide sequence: TGCGCCAGCAGCCAAGCAACATCCGCCTTCTACAATGAGCAGTTCTTC.

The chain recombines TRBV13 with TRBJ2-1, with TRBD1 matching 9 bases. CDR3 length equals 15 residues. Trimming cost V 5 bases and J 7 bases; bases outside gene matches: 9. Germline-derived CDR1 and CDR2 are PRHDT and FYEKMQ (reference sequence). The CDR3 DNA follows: TGTGCCAGCAGCCCTCGACAGGGGGTGAATAATGAGCAGTTCTTC. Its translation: CASSPRQGVNNEQFF.

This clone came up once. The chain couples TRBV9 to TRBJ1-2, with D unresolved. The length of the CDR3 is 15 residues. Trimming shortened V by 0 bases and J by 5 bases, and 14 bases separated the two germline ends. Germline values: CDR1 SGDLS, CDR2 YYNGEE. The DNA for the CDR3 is TGTGCCAGCAGCGTAGGAGACTCTCGGTTGTATGGCTACACCTTC. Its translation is CASSVGDSRLYGYTF. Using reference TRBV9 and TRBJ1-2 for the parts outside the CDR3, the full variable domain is DSGVTQTPKHLITATGQRVTLRCSPRSGDLSVYWYQQSLDQGLQFLIQYYNGEERAKGNILERFSAQQFPDLHSELNLSSLELGDSALYFCASSVGDSRLYGYTFGSGTRLTVV.

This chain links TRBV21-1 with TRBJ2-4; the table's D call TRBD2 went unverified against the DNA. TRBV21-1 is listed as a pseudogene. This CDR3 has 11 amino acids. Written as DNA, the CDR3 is TGTGCCAGCAGGGTCTTCGGGATTCAGTACTTC. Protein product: CASRVFGIQYF.

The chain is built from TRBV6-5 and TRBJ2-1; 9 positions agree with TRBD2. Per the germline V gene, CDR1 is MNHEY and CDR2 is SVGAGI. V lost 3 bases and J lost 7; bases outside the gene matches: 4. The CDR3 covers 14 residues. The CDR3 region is CASSYRREGNEQFF. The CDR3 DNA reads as TGTGCCAGCAGTTATAGGCGGGAGGGGAATGAGCAGTTCTTC.

CDR3 region: CASTIAGAGVGEQYF. The DNA for the CDR3 is TGCGCCAGCACAATAGCGGGAGCGGGAGTGGGAGAGCAGTACTTC. V is TRBV10-2 and J is TRBJ2-7; 9 bases agree with TRBD2. Unmatched junction bases numbered 14, after V lost 7 bases and J lost 7 bases. Germline loops: CDR1 WSHSY, CDR2 SAAADI. CDR3 length: 15 residues.

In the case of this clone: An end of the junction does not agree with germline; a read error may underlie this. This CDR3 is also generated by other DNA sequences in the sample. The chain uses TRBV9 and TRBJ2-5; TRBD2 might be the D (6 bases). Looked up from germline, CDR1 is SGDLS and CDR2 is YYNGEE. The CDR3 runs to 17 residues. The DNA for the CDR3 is TGTGCCAGCAGTGTAGCTGGAGGTAGCGGTTTCCAAGAGACCCAGTACTTC. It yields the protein CASSVAGGSGFQETQYF.

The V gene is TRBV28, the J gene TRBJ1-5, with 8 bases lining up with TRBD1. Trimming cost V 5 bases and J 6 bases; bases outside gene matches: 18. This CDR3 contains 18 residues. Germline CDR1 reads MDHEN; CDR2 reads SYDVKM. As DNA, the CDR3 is TGTGCCAGCAGTCCGAGCCTACCAGGGGGCGCTTCCGGTCAGCCCCAGCATTTT. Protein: CASSPSLPGGASGQPQHF.

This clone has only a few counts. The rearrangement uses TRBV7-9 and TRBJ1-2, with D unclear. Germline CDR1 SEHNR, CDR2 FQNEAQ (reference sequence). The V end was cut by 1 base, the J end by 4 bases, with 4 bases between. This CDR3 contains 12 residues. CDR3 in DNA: TGTGCCAGCAGCTTAGGTATCTATGGCTACACCTTC. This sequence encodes CASSLGIYGYTF.

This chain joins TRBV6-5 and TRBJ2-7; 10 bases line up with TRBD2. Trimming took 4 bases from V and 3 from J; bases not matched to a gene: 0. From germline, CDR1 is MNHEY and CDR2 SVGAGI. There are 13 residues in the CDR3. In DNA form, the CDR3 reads TGTGCCAGCAGTTTAGCGGGGGGCTACGAGCAGTACTTC. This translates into CASSLAGGYEQYF.

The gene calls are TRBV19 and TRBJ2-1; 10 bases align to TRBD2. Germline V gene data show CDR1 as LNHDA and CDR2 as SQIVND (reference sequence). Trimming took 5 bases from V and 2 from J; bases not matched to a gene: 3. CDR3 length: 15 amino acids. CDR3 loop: CASSLSGRTYNEQFF. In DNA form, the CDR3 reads TGTGCCAGTAGTCTTAGCGGGAGGACCTACAATGAGCAGTTCTTC.

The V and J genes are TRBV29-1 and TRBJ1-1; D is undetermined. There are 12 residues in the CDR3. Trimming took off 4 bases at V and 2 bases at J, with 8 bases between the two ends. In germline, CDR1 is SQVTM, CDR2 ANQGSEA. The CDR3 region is CSVATANTEAFF. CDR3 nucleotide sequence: TGCAGCGTTGCAACAGCAAACACTGAAGCTTTCTTT.

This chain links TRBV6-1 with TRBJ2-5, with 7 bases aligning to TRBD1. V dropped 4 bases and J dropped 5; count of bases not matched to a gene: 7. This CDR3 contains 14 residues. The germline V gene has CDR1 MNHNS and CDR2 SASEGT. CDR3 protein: CASSATQGQETQYF. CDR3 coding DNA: TGTGCCAGCAGTGCGACACAGGGGCAGGAGACCCAGTACTTC.

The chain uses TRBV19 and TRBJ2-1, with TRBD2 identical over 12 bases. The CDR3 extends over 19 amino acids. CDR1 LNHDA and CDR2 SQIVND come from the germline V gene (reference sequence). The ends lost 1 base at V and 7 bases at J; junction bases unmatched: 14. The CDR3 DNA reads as TGTGCCAGTAGTATAGCCTCCCCCTCTAGCGGGAGGGCAGGGAATGAGCAGTTCTTC. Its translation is CASSIASPSSGRAGNEQFF. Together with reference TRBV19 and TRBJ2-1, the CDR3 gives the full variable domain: DGGITQSPKYLFRKEGQNVTLSCEQNLNHDAMYWYRQDPGQGLRLIYYSQIVNDFQKGDIAEGYSVSREKKESFPLTVTSAQKNPTAFYLCASSIASPSSGRAGNEQFFGPGTRLTVL.

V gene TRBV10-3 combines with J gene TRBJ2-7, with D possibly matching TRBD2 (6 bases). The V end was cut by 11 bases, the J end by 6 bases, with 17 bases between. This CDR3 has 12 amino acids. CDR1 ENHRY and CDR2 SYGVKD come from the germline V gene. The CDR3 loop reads CAGSGMEGEQYF. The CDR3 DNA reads TGTGCCGGTTCCGGGATGGAGGGCGAGCAGTACTTC.

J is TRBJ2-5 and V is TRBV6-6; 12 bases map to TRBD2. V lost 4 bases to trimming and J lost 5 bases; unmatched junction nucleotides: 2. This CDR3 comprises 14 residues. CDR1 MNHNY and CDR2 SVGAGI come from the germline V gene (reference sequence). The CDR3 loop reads CASSSLAGGETQYF. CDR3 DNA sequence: TGTGCCAGCAGTTCCCTAGCGGGGGGGGAGACCCAGTACTTC.

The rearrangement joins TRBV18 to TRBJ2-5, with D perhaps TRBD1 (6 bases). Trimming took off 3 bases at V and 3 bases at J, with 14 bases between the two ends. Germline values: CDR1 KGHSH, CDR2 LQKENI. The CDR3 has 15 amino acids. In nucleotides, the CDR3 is TGTGCCAGCTCACCTCAGACAGGAGGAGAAGAGACCCAGTACTTC. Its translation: CASSPQTGGEETQYF.

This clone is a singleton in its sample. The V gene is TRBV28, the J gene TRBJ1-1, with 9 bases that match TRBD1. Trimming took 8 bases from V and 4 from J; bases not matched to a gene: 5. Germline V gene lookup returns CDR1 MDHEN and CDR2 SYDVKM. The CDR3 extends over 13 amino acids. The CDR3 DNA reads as TGTGCCAGCTGGACAGGGGAGGTCACTGAAGCTTTCTTT. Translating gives CASWTGEVTEAFF.

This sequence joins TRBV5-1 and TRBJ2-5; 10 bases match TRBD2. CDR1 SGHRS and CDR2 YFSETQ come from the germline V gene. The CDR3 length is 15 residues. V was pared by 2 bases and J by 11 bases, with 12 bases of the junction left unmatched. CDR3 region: CASSFLSGRAGEQYF. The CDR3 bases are TGCGCCAGCAGCTTCTTAAGCGGGAGGGCGGGGGAGCAGTACTTC.

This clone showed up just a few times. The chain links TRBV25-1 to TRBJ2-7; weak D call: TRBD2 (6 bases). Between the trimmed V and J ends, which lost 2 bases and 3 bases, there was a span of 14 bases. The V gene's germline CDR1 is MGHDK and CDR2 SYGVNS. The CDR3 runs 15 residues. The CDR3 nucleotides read TGTGCCAGCAGTGAACCGGGACTGTCCGACTACGAGCAGTACTTC. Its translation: CASSEPGLSDYEQYF.